What follows describes a single T cell receptor beta chain. The antigen remains unidentified. Here immunoSEQ multiplex PCR was the method, and the copy in TCRdb shows in-frame clones only, minus some. The sample includes some 200,000 clones, 75% to 85% of them seen just once. Germline loops: CDR1 SGHRS, CDR2 YFSETQ. V dropped 4 bases and J dropped 6; count of bases not matched to a gene: 6. CDR3 length: 13 amino acids. This entry is derived from a study of cytotoxic CD8 clonotypes in ibrutinib-treated CLL. Points from the study as a whole: Clonality rose at ibrutinib response, held steady in sustained remission, and fell toward baseline at progression. Stable or contracted on treatment, public clonotypes were also uncommon.

The rearrangement joins TRBV5-1 to TRBJ2-7; 8 nucleotides agree with TRBD1. This receptor was identified in a human donor with chronic lymphocytic leukemia. The sequenced sample was PBMCs, obtained after 12 months of ibrutinib treatment. In DNA, the CDR3 is TGCGCCAGCAGCACGGCAGGGGGCGCCGAGCAGTACTTC. It yields the protein CASSTAGGAEQYF. Combining the CDR3 with reference TRBV5-1 and TRBJ2-7 gives the whole variable domain KAGVTQTPRYLIKTRGQQVTLSCSPISGHRSVSWYQQTPGQGLQFLFEYFSETQRNKGNFPGRFSGRQFSNSRSEMNVSTLELGDSALYLCASSTAGGAEQYFGPGTRLTVT.